This is a list of T cell receptor beta chains from one sample in a study of HIV-infected patients and healthy controls. Each CDR3 protein gets one entry after TCRdb re-called the 5' RACE reads with MiXCR. Of about 13,000 distinct CDR3 sequences listed, 9% to 10% are singletons. Sequencing was performed on blood. The receptor set was obtained from an adult in good health. Each CDR3 is given with its conserved first and last residue. The order of the fields is CDR3 DNA, CDR3 protein, J gene, clone size, V gene, D gene. The D gene is left open where the match is weak. Clone size, where shown, is once, few, many, or a class for clones that have expanded.

TGTGCCAGCTCACTTCTCGGGACCTCGAACACTGAAGCTTTCTTT,CASSLLGTSNTEAFF,TRBJ1-1,few,TRBV18,NA
TGTGCCAGCTCACGAACCACCGATGAGCAGTTCTTC,CASSRTTDEQFF,TRBJ2-1,many,TRBV18,NA
TGTGCCAGTAGTGTGACGGACGCGAACACCGGGGAGCTGTTTTTT,CASSVTDANTGELFF,TRBJ2-2,NA,TRBV19,NA
TGCGCCAGCAGCCAACAAAGGGGGGCCTACAATGAGCAGTTCTTC,CASSQQRGAYNEQFF,TRBJ2-1,medium-sized,TRBV4-3,NA
TGTGCCAGTAGTCTCACGAGGGGAGTCAACACAGATACGCAGTATTTT,CASSLTRGVNTDTQYF,TRBJ2-3,many,TRBV19,NA
TGTGCCAGCAGTGAAGCGTTCGTGGTATCCGAGCAGTACTTC,CASSEAFVVSEQYF,TRBJ2-7,many,TRBV6-1,NA
TGTGCCAGCTCACCACCCGGACAGCTCAACACTGAAGCTTTCTTT,CASSPPGQLNTEAFF,TRBJ1-1,many,TRBV18,NA
TGTGCCAGCTCACCGGGGGATGGGGGCAATCAGCCCCAGCATTTT,CASSPGDGGNQPQHF,TRBJ1-5,medium-sized,TRBV18,NA
TGTGCCAGCAGTGACTCGCGGGGAGGCACAGATACGCAGTATTTT,CASSDSRGGTDTQYF,TRBJ2-3,NA,TRBV6-4,NA
TGTGCCAGCTCACCACGGCTACAGGGTAGTGGGCCCGTTGCTTTCTTT,CASSPRLQGSGPVAFF,TRBJ1-1,few,TRBV18,NA
TGCAGTGCTAGAGAGGGGACAGGGCACCGGCAGCCCCAGCATTTT,CSAREGTGHRQPQHF,TRBJ1-5,medium-sized,TRBV20-1,TRBD1